This TCR beta chain was sequenced for a study of T cells in Graves' hyperthyroidism and ophthalmopathy. Study results and limitations: Blood also held most thyroid clonotypes expanded beyond 0.001. The model anticipated ophthalmopathy a median 6.5 months pre-onset. Ophthalmopathy and stable hyperthyroidism were separated by a 13 V-J model.

The TCR beta CDR3 regions underwent amplification using RNA transcripts as the source. The study used the HTBI primer set for a first-round RT-PCR of the TCR CDR3. Via MiXCR, TCRdb re-called the multiplex PCR reads, giving one row per CDR3 protein. The sample lists about 260,000 distinct CDR3 sequences, 25% occurring once. Trimming shortened V by 2 bases and J by 0 bases, and 15 bases separated the two germline ends. CDR1 MNHEY and CDR2 SVGEGT come from the germline V gene. This CDR3 spans 17 amino acids. This clonotype was detected ten times or more. Antigen unknown. The receptor was derived from a middle-aged man with Graves' hyperthyroidism that later progressed to Graves' ophthalmopathy. Sequenced sample: blood. V and J are TRBV6-2 or TRBV6-3 and TRBJ2-3, with D possibly being TRBD1 (6 bases). This chain's CDR3 is CASSYEQGSSSTDTQYF. The CDR3 nucleotides are TGTGCCAGCAGTTACGAACAGGGTAGCTCAAGCACAGATACGCAGTATTTT.